The T cell receptor beta chain under discussion was sequenced for a study of blood T cell repertoires in COVID-19. Study context: Sites in the United States, Italy and Spain provided acute and convalescent COVID-19 samples.

This CDR3 has 12 amino acids. In germline, CDR1 is MRHNA, CDR2 SNTAGT. Trimming cost V 4 bases and J 6 bases, with 6 bases left between them. This clone has just one count. Study processing details: The authors estimated nucleated cell counts from reference gene primer amplification. Here immunoSEQ multiplex PCR was the method, and the copy in TCRdb shows in-frame clones only, minus some. V and J calls and clone size are as listed in that table; D and trimming were resolved from the DNA. The table has more than 100,000 clones, approximately 84% seen once. This clonotype was sampled from an elderly woman with acute or convalescent COVID-19. Sequencing used peripheral blood. The rearrangement uses TRBV6-4 and TRBJ2-2, with D unresolved. CDR3 nucleotide sequence: TGTGCCAGCAGTGGACATGCCGGGGAGCTGTTTTTT. It codes for CASSGHAGELFF.